These 9 T cell receptor beta chains originate from one sample sequenced in a study of identical twins. In TCRdb, the 5' RACE reads were re-called with MiXCR into one record per CDR3 protein. The sample has about 240,000 distinct CDR3 sequences; approximately 10% are singletons. Sequencing was done on a sample of memory T cells sorted from blood. The receptor source for this set is a man aged 50-60 years in good health.

This clonotype was observed a handful of times. The J gene is TRBJ2-2, the V gene TRBV4-3; D might be TRBD2 (6 bases). V shed 0 bases and J shed 4 bases, with 21 bases lying between them. This CDR3 has 19 residues. Germline CDR1 and CDR2: LGHNA and YSLEER. The CDR3 DNA reads as TGCGCCAGCAGCCAAGATCCCATCCCCCTCCAGGAGGGCACCGGGGAGCTGTTTTTT. Its translation: CASSQDPIPLQEGTGELFF.

Ten or more counts support this clonotype. The chain carries TRBV11-2 and TRBJ2-6, with a tentative D call TRBD1 (6 bases). This CDR3 is 16 amino acids long. V was pared by 6 bases and J by 1 base, with 13 bases between. The germline V gene encodes CDR1 SGHAT and CDR2 FQNNGV. The CDR3 sequence: CASSPNTGSGANVLTF. As DNA, the CDR3 is TGTGCCAGCAGTCCAAATACAGGGTCTGGGGCCAACGTCCTGACTTTC.

This clonotype was detected many times. The CDR3 bases are TGCAGTGCTAGAGATATAGCCCCATCCAGAACCACGCAAGAGACCCAGTACTTC. Translated, it gives CSARDIAPSRTTQETQYF. J is TRBJ2-5 and V is TRBV20-1, with D unclear. Trimming shortened V by 0 bases and J by 2 bases, and 22 bases separated the two germline ends. The CDR3 covers 18 residues. Germline V gene data show CDR1 as DFQATT and CDR2 as SNEGSKA (reference sequence).

This clonotype showed up just a few times. J is TRBJ2-1 and V is TRBV15, with 10 bases matching TRBD2. V was pared by 1 base and J by 7 bases, with 7 bases of the junction left unmatched. The CDR3 length is 16 residues. Germline V gene lookup returns CDR1 LNHNV and CDR2 YYDKDF (reference sequence). CDR3 nucleotide sequence: TGTGCCACCAGCAGAGTTGAACTAGCGGGATTAAATGAGCAGTTCTTC. Amino acid sequence: CATSRVELAGLNEQFF.

This clonotype was seen a few times. The gene calls are TRBV5-5 and TRBJ1-5; 10 bases align to TRBD1. Germline loops: CDR1 SGHKS, CDR2 YYEKEE (reference sequence). The CDR3 contains 14 residues. The V and J ends lost 4 bases and 14 bases, in that order; junction bases with no gene match: 12. This CDR3 reads CASSPYLRQGAEHF. The DNA for the CDR3 is TGTGCCAGCAGCCCCTACCTTCGACAGGGGGCCGAGCATTTT.

Concerning this clonotype: Since no conserved phenylalanine or tryptophan closes the CDR3, a read error is the likely cause. J is TRBJ2-2 and V is TRBV14; unclear D gene. Trimming shortened V by 6 bases and J by 7 bases, and 15 bases separated the two germline ends. In germline, CDR1 is SGHDN, CDR2 FVKESK. The CDR3 has 14 amino acids. The DNA of the CDR3 is TGTGCCAGCAGTCCTCAAGCGACCGGCGGGGAGCTGTTTCTT. Encoded protein: CASSPQATGGELFL.

This clonotype was found many times. J is TRBJ2-5 and V is TRBV7-6; D gene unclear. CDR3 size: 15 residues. V lost 1 base, J lost 1 base, and 10 bases lay in between. CDR1 and CDR2 (germline): SGHVS, FNYEAQ. Here the CDR3 reads CASSLVAHPQETQYF. CDR3 nucleotides: TGTGCCAGCAGCTTAGTAGCCCATCCCCAAGAGACCCAGTACTTC.

There are many counts of this clonotype. The chain couples TRBV20-1 to TRBJ2-1, with 11 bases fitting TRBD2. Germline values: CDR1 DFQATT, CDR2 SNEGSKA (reference sequence). V shed 4 bases, J shed 2 bases, and the junction held 16 bases outside the gene matches. This CDR3 has 19 amino acids. The CDR3 DNA follows: TGCAGTGCTAAGACGGGGCTAGCGGGAGGTCGGTCCGCCTACAATGAGCAGTTCTTC. Translation: CSAKTGLAGGRSAYNEQFF.

This chain links TRBV27 with TRBJ2-3, with 8 bases lining up with TRBD1. The CDR3 is 16 amino acids. The V segment lost 3 bases and the J segment 1 base; nucleotides outside the gene matches: 6. CDR1 and CDR2 from the germline V gene are MNHEY and SMNVEV (reference sequence). CDR3 region: CASSFSPGGRTDTQYF. Written as DNA, the CDR3 is TGTGCCAGCAGTTTCTCGCCAGGGGGCCGCACAGATACGCAGTATTTT.